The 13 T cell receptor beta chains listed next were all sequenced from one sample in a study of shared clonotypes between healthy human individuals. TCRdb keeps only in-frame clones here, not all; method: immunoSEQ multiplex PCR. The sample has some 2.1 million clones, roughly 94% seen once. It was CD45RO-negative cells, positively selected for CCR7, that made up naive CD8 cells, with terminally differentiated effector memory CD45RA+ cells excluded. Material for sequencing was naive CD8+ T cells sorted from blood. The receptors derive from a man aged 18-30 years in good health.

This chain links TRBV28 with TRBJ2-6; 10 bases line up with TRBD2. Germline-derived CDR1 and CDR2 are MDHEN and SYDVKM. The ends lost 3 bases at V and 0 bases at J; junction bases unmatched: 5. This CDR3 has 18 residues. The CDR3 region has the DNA TGTGCCAGCAGTTTTCTAGCGGGGGTCCTCTCTGGGGCCAACGTCCTGACTTTC. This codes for CASSFLAGVLSGANVLTF.

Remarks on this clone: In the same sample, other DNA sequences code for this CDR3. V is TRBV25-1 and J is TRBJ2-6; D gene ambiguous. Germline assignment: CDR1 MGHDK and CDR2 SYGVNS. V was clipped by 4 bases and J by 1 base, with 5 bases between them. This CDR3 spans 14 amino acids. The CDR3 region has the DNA TGTGCCAGCAGTGTTGGATCTGGGGCCAACGTCCTGACTTTC. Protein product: CASSVGSGANVLTF.

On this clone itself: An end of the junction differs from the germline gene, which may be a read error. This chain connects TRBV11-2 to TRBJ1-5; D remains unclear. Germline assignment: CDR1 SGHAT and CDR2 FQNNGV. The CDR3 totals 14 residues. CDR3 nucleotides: TGTGCCAGCAGCTTAGTGGGTAGCGATCAGCCCCAGCATTTT. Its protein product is CASSLVGSDQPQHF. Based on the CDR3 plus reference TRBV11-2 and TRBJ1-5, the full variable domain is EAGVAQSPRYKIIEKRQSVAFWCNPISGHATLYWYQQILGQGPKLLIQFQNNGVVDDSQLPKDRFSAERLKGVDSTLKIQPAKLEDSAVYLCASSLVGSDQPQHFGDGTRLSIL.

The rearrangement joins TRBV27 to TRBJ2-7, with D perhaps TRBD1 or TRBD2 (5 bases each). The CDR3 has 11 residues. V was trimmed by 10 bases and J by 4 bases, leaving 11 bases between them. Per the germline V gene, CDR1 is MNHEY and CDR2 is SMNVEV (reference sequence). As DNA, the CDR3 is TGTGCCACGGGGCGAGGATACGAGCAGTACTTC. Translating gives CATGRGYEQYF.

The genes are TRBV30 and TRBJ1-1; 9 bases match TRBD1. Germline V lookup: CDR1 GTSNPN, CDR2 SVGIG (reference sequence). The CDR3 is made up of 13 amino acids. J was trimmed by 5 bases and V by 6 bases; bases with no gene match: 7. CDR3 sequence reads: CACWGQGKTEAFF. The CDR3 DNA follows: TGTGCCTGTTGGGGACAGGGAAAGACTGAAGCTTTCTTT.

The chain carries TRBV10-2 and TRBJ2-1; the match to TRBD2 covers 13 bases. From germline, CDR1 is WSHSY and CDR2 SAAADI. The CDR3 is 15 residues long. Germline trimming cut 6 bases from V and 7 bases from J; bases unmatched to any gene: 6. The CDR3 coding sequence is TGCGCCAGCAGAACTAGCGGGGGGGCGAAAAATGAGCAGTTCTTC. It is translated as CASRTSGGAKNEQFF.

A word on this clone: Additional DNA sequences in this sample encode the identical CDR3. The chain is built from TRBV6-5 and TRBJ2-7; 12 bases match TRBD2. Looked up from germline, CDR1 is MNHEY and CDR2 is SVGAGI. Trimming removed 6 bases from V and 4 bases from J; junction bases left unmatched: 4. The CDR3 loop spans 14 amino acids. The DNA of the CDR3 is TGTGCCAGCAGCGAGACTAGCGGGAGTTACGAGCAGTACTTC. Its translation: CASSETSGSYEQYF.

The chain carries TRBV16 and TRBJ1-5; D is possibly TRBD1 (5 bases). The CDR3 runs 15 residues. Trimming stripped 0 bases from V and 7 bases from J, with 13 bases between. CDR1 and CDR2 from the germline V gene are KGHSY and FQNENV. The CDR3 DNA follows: TGTGCCAGCAGCCAATCAGTCGGGGGAGGACAGCCCCAGCATTTT. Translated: CASSQSVGGGQPQHF.

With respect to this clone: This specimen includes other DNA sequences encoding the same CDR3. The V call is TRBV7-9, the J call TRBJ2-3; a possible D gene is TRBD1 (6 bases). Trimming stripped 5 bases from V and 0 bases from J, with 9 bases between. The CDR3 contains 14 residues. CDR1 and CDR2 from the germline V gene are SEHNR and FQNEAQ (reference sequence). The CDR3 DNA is TGTGCCAGCAGCCCTGGACAGAGCACAGATACGCAGTATTTT. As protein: CASSPGQSTDTQYF. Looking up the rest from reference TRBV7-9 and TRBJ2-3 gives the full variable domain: DTGVSQNPRHKITKRGQNVTFRCDPISEHNRLYWYRQTLGQGPEFLTYFQNEAQLEKSRLLSDRFSAERPKGSFSTLEIQRTEQGDSAMYLCASSPGQSTDTQYFGPGTRLTVL.

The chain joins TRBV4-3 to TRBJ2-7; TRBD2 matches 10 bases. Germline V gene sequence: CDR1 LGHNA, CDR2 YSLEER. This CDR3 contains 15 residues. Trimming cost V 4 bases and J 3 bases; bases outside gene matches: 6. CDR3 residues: CASSPGLAGDYEQYF. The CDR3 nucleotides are TGCGCCAGCAGCCCTGGGCTAGCGGGAGACTACGAGCAGTACTTC.

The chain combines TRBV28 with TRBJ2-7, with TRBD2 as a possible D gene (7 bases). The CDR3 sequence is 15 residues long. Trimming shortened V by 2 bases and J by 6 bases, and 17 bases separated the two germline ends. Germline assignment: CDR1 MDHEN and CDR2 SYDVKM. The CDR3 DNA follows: TGTGCCAGCAGTTTACGGGGACTAAAAGGGGGCGAGCAGTACTTC. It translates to CASSLRGLKGGEQYF.

The DNA for the CDR3 is TGTGCCAGCAGCACCGACAGGGACTACGAGCAGTACTTC. Translating it yields CASSTDRDYEQYF. The chain links TRBV6-1 to TRBJ2-7; 7 bases fit TRBD1. This CDR3 has 13 residues. V shed 6 bases and J 3 bases; nucleotides not matched to a gene: 5. Germline lookup yields CDR1 MNHNS and CDR2 SASEGT.

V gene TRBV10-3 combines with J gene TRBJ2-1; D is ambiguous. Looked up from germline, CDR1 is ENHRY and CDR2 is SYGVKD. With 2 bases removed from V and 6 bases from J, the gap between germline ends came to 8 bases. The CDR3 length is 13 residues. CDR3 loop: CAISERLGNEQFF. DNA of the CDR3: TGTGCCATCAGTGAGCGGCTCGGCAATGAGCAGTTCTTC.